The subject of this entry is one TCR beta chain. No antigen is known for it. Donors gave roughly 9.1 milliliters of peripheral blood apiece. The data stem from a study of blood T cells in healthy people across ages. This CDR3 comprises 16 residues. V was clipped by 2 bases and J by 2 bases; unmatched bases: 4. The germline gives CDR1 SGHDT, CDR2 YYEEEE. A J-beta primer mix and a sample-barcoded 5' primer were used in a second PCR of about 7 to 12 cycles. TCRdb re-called the 5' RACE reads with MiXCR, one entry per CDR3 protein. The table includes under 2,000,000 distinct CDR3 sequences, 49% detected once. General study results and limits: Long-lived donors carried more naive CD4+ cells and greater diversity than aged donors. Researchers judged that diversity estimates from one million T cells fell short of true values.

This TCR derives from a woman aged 40 to 50 in good health. The rearrangement links TRBV5-6 to TRBJ2-1; 10 bases agree with TRBD2. Specimen: blood. The CDR3 protein is CASSFPTSGPYNEQFF. The CDR3 nucleotides read TGTGCCAGCAGCTTTCCGACTAGCGGGCCCTACAATGAGCAGTTCTTC. The variable domain in full, with the rest retrieved from reference TRBV5-6 and TRBJ2-1, is DAGVTQSPTHLIKTRGQQVTLRCSPKSGHDTVSWYQQALGQGPQFIFQYYEEEERQRGNFPDRFSGHQFPNYSSELNVNALLLGDSALYLCASSFPTSGPYNEQFFGPGTRLTVL.